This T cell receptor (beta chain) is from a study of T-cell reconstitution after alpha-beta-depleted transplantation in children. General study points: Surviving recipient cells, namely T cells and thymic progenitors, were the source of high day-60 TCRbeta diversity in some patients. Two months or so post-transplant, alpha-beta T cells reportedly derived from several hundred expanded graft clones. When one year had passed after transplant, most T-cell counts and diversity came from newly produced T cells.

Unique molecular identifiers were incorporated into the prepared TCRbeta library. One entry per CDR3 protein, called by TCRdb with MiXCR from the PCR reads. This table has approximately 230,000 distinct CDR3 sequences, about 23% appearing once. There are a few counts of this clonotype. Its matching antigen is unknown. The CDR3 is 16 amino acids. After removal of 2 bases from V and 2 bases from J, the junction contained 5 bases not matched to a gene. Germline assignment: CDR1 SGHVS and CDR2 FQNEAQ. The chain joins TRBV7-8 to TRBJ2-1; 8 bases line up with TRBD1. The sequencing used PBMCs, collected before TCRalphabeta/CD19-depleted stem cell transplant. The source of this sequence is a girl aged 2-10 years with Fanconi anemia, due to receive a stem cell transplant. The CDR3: CASSLRAQGAYNEQFF. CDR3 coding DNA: TGTGCCAGCAGCTTACGTGCACAGGGGGCCTACAATGAGCAGTTCTTC.